Each of the 15 T cell receptor beta chains below was sequenced from the same sample in a study of identical twins. TCRdb recomputed calls from the 5' RACE reads with MiXCR, one row per CDR3 protein. Here the sample spans about 920,000 distinct CDR3 sequences, roughly 12% being singletons. These data also formed part of another study, on yellow fever vaccine responses in identical twins.

Sequencing used PBMCs. All receptors come from a woman younger than 35 in good health.

The sample holds a few counts of this clonotype. The gene calls are TRBV7-9 and TRBJ2-1; 10 positions match TRBD2. This CDR3 has 15 residues. V gave up 8 bases and J gave up 7 bases; unmatched junction bases: 11. Germline CDR1 is SEHNR and CDR2 is FQNEAQ (reference sequence). The CDR3 reads CASLTPSGRRNEQFF. CDR3 bases: TGTGCCAGCTTGACCCCTAGCGGGAGAAGGAATGAGCAGTTCTTC.

The chain has TRBV28 and TRBJ2-3; weak D call: TRBD2 (6 bases). Germline V gene lookup returns CDR1 MDHEN and CDR2 SYDVKM. Trimming pared 4 bases from V and 2 bases from J, leaving 16 bases between. The CDR3 runs to 16 residues. The CDR3 DNA follows: TGTGCCAGCAGTTCCTCCGGGAGTGGGAACACAGATACGCAGTATTTT. Translating it yields CASSSSGSGNTDTQYF.

This clonotype was observed at least ten times. V is TRBV12-3 or TRBV12-4 and J is TRBJ1-2; TRBD1 is a possible D gene (6 bases). This CDR3 comprises 14 residues. Trimming took 3 bases from V and 6 from J, leaving 14 bases between them. In nucleotides, the CDR3 is TGTGCCAGCAGTTTCTATACAGGGATCAATGGCTACACCTTC. Its translation: CASSFYTGINGYTF.

The rearrangement uses TRBV7-2 and TRBJ2-3; D gene uncertain. Looked up from germline, CDR1 is SGHTA and CDR2 is FQGNSA. The CDR3 length is 14 residues. V shed 5 bases and J shed 2 bases, with 11 bases lying between them. CDR3 region: CASSPGPNTDTQYF. The CDR3 DNA is TGTGCCAGCAGCCCCGGGCCCAACACAGATACGCAGTATTTT.

This clonotype appeared a few times. J is TRBJ2-5 and V is TRBV29-1, with TRBD1 as a possible D gene (5 bases). Deletions cut 6 bases from V and 2 bases from J, with 19 bases between. The germline V gene encodes CDR1 SQVTM and CDR2 ANQGSEA. The CDR3 extends over 15 amino acids. The CDR3 nucleotides are TGCAGCGTGGGGCCGGCTCAGAGTATACAAGAGACCCAGTACTTC. Encoded protein: CSVGPAQSIQETQYF.

The V gene is TRBV7-8, the J gene TRBJ1-1, with 10 bases aligning to TRBD1. The germline V gene has CDR1 SGHVS and CDR2 FQNEAQ. V dropped 0 bases and J dropped 2; count of bases not matched to a gene: 6. This CDR3 spans 17 amino acids. The CDR3 sequence is CASSLATGGFFNTEAFF. The CDR3 DNA follows: TGTGCCAGCAGCTTAGCGACAGGGGGCTTCTTTAACACTGAAGCTTTCTTT.

The J gene is TRBJ2-1, the V gene TRBV5-1; no clear D. The V and J ends lost 4 bases and 9 bases respectively, with 14 bases between them. CDR3 length: 13 amino acids. CDR1 is SGHRS, CDR2 YFSETQ, per germline. Written as DNA, the CDR3 is TGCGCCAGCAGCGGTAATGGTTGGGGTGAGCAGTTCTTC. Its protein product is CASSGNGWGEQFF. Full variable domain (outside the CDR3, taken from reference TRBV5-1 and TRBJ2-1): KAGVTQTPRYLIKTRGQQVTLSCSPISGHRSVSWYQQTPGQGLQFLFEYFSETQRNKGNFPGRFSGRQFSNSRSEMNVSTLELGDSALYLCASSGNGWGEQFFGPGTRLTVL.

The rearrangement joins TRBV12-3 or TRBV12-4 to TRBJ2-2; D is possibly TRBD1 (5 bases). The CDR3 runs 13 residues. Trimming removed 7 bases at V and 7 bases at J, with 13 bases between. The CDR3, as DNA: TGTGCCAGCAATCCACAGGTGGTCGGGGAGCTGTTTTTT. This translates into CASNPQVVGELFF.

This clonotype was seen more than once but under ten times. V is TRBV10-3 and J is TRBJ2-3; TRBD2 aligns across 7 bases. Germline values: CDR1 ENHRY, CDR2 SYGVKD. The CDR3 extends over 16 amino acids. Trimming at V came to 0 bases and at J to 0 bases, leaving 3 bases not matched to a gene. This CDR3 is CAISESWRGSTDTQYF. The DNA for the CDR3 is TGTGCCATCAGTGAGTCGTGGCGGGGGAGCACAGATACGCAGTATTTT.

The J gene is TRBJ2-1, the V gene TRBV29-1, with 7 bases lining up with TRBD2. V shed 7 bases and J 6 bases; nucleotides not matched to a gene: 9. The V gene's germline CDR1 is SQVTM and CDR2 ANQGSEA. This CDR3 contains 13 residues. CDR3 sequence: CSGRFGRTNEQFF. The CDR3 DNA reads as TGCAGCGGGAGGTTCGGGAGGACCAATGAGCAGTTCTTC.

This rearrangement joins TRBV20-1 to TRBJ2-5; D not resolved. CDR1 and CDR2 (germline): DFQATT, SNEGSKA (reference sequence). The CDR3 has 13 residues. The V end was cut by 0 bases, the J end by 7 bases, with 12 bases between. Here the CDR3 DNA reads TGCAGTGCTAGAGATTTGTCAGTGGGGACCCAGTACTTC. It translates to CSARDLSVGTQYF.

The chain links TRBV11-2 to TRBJ2-1; D is perhaps TRBD1 or TRBD2 (5 bases each). The V gene lost 4 bases and the J gene lost 0 bases, with 19 bases spanning the gap. CDR3 length: 18 amino acids. Germline V CDR1 and CDR2: SGHAT, FQNNGV. In DNA form, the CDR3 reads TGTGCCAGCAGCTACGAGGGGTCTTCACCTAGCTCCTACAATGAGCAGTTCTTC. It yields the protein CASSYEGSSPSSYNEQFF.

The sample holds a few counts of this clonotype. V and J are TRBV6-5 and TRBJ2-2, with unresolved D. The CDR3 runs 16 residues. Deletions cut 0 bases from V and 2 bases from J, with 10 bases between. Germline V gene data show CDR1 as MNHEY and CDR2 as SVGAGI. This CDR3 is CASSYSRLGNTGELFF. The CDR3 coding sequence is TGTGCCAGCAGTTACTCGAGACTGGGTAACACCGGGGAGCTGTTTTTT.

This clonotype was counted a few times. This chain links TRBV12-3 or TRBV12-4 with TRBJ1-6; D perhaps matches TRBD1 (5 bases). The CDR3 is 15 residues long. Trimming stripped 3 bases from V and 9 bases from J, with 15 bases between. The DNA for the CDR3 is TGTGCCAGCAGTTTCGCCCGGCAGAGGGGTTCACCCCTCCACTTT. Translation gives CASSFARQRGSPLHF.

In its sample, this clonotype was seen a few times. This chain connects TRBV18 to TRBJ1-1; D possibly corresponds to TRBD1 (5 bases). Germline CDR1 and CDR2: KGHSH and LQKENI. The V gene lost 4 bases and the J gene lost 0 bases, with 18 bases spanning the gap. The CDR3 is 17 residues long. CDR3 loop: CASSLRQTAVMNTEAFF. In DNA form, the CDR3 reads TGTGCCAGCTCACTCCGTCAGACAGCGGTGATGAACACTGAAGCTTTCTTT.